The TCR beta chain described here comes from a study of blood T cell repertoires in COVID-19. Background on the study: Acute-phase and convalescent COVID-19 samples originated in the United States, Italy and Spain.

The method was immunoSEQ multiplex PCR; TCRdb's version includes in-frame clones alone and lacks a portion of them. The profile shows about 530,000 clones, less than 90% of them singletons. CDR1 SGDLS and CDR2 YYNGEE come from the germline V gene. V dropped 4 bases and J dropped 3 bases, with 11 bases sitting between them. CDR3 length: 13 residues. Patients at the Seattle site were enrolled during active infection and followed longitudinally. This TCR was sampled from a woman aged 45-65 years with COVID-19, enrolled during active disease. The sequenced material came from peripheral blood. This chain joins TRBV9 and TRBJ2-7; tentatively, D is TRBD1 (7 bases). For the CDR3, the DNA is TGTGCCAGCAGCAATCAGGGGGGCTACGAGCAGTACTTC. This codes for CASSNQGGYEQYF.